This T cell receptor beta chain derives from a study of T cell responses to AZD1222 COVID-19 vaccine (dated by TCRdb to the early 2020s). With respect to the entire study: TCR sequencing was performed for approximately 240 trial participants, of whom some 200 were given two doses of AZD1222 and approximately 26 were given two doses of MenACWY control vaccine. Trial participants were enrolled by age into 18-55, 56-69 and 70-plus year subgroups, with approximately 150, 30 and 60 TCR-sequenced participants respectively.

General study outcomes and caveats: CD4 TCRs associated with the vaccine covered the entire spike protein, and the dominant responses were in regions 160-218 and 743-854. Participants were mostly white British and included more females than males, and it was suggested by the authors that clonal diversity may have been underestimated. Reportedly, close to half of the unique spike-specific TCRs recognized epitopes lying outside the regions that are mutated in the B.1.351 and B.1.1.7 variants. In the small 56-69-year group, the increase in depth fell short of significance, most likely because of low power. Because no day 14 peak-response samples were available, the repertoires could be characterized only after the peak T cell response. A significant rise in spike-specific TCR breadth and depth was observed after two AZD1222 doses relative to day 0 and relative to MenACWY recipients. Conclusions about previously exposed vaccinees are limited, since just six or seven AZD1222 recipients were seropositive for SARS-CoV-2 at baseline.

The CDR3 regions of human TCRbeta chains were subjected to immunosequencing. For the original study's pipeline: Repertoire TCRs were matched against a reference library of SARS-CoV-2-specific TCRs generated with the MIRA antigen-specificity platform. Breadth meant the fraction of unique TCRs that were SARS-CoV-2-associated, whereas depth meant the fraction of total T cells that were SARS-CoV-2-associated. Each spike-specific TCR was assigned to its reactive spike region and to a CD4 or CD8 class using the MIRA data. Log10-transformed breadth and depth values were compared by one-way ANOVA with Sidak's multiple comparisons tests. TCRdb's version of the immuneACCESS table is confined to in-frame rearrangements and falls short of the full clone set. An unresolved V gene accounts for under half of the shortfall where checked; the remainder is of unknown origin. V and J calls and clone size are as listed in that table; D and trimming were resolved from the DNA. The table for this sample lists about 180,000 clones; over 85% of them were counted only once. More than 0.85% of the sample belongs to the ten largest clones.

Comments on this clone: This receptor's antigen is unknown. No much larger clone exists at a distance of one base, and base qualities are not known.

The sample's time point label, in plain terms: about 28 days (+/-7) after the second vaccine dose. What the treatment or condition label conveys for this sample: meningococcal conjugate vaccine given as trial control. Samples from vaccinated people were obtained from the UK trials COV001 and COV002, which included a single-blind randomized controlled phase 2/3 trial of AZD1222 (ChAdOx1 nCoV-19) in healthy adults. For TCRbeta chain sequencing, PBMC samples from trial participants were taken at day 0 and at day 28 after the second dose. The CDR3 spans 13 residues, from the cysteine through the phenylalanine. Only CDR3 DNA is held: 39 bases, read in frame from base 1. Between the V and J ends, shortened by 3 bases and 0 bases respectively, the junction contains 0 bases. CDR1 MNHEY and CDR2 SMNVEV were looked up in the germline V gene (reference sequence).

The specimen comprised peripheral blood, sampled 28 days after the second dose of the MenACWY control vaccine. The chain joins TRBV27 to TRBJ2-6; no confident D gene assignment can be made. The TCR was taken from an adult who received the MenACWY meningococcal vaccine as a control. The CDR3 is CASSFSGANVLTF. The DNA sequence follows: TGTGCCAGCAGTTTCTCTGGGGCCAACGTCCTGACTTTC.